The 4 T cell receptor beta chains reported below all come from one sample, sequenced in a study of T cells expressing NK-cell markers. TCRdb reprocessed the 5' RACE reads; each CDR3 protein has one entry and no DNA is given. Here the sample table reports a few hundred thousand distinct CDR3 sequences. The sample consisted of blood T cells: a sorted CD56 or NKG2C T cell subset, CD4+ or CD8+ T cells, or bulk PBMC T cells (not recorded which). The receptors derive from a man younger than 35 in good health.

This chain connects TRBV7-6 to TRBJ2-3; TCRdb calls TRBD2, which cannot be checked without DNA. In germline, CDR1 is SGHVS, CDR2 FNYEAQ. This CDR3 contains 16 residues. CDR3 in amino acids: CASSFASGRGADTQYF. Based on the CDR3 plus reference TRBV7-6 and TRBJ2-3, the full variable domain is GAGVSQSPRYKVTKRGQDVALRCDPISGHVSLYWYRQALGQGPEFLTYFNYEAQQDKSGLPNDRFSAERPEGSISTLTIQRTEQRDSAMYRCASSFASGRGADTQYFGPGTRLTVL.

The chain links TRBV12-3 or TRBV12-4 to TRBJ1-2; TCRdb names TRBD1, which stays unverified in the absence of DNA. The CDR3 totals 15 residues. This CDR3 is CASSLGAGSGYGYTF.

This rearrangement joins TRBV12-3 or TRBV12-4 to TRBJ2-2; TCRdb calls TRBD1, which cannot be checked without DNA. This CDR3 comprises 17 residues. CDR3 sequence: CASSNPSDRINTGELFF.

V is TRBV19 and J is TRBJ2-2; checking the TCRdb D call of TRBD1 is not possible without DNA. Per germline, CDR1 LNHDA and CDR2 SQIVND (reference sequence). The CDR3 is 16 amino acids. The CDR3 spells CASSLGTEPNTGELFF.